A single sample is the source of the 17 T cell receptor beta chains below, sequenced in a study of response to subunit inactivated influenza vaccine. TCRdb re-called the RT-PCR reads with MiXCR, one entry per CDR3 protein. In the table there are about 580,000 distinct CDR3 sequences, 13% to 15% of which are singletons. This specimen was PBMCs from blood, taken 11 to 12 days after vaccination. These receptors all stem from a man aged 45 to 65 who received an inactivated influenza vaccine.

This clonotype was recorded at least ten times. This chain uses TRBV10-3 with TRBJ2-7, with TRBD1 identical over 8 bases. This CDR3 comprises 14 residues. V shed 5 bases, J shed 5 bases, and the junction held 8 bases outside the gene matches. Germline V CDR1 and CDR2: ENHRY, SYGVKD. CDR3 protein: CAISSTGVYDEQYF. In DNA, the CDR3 is TGTGCCATCAGTTCGACAGGGGTATACGACGAGCAGTACTTC.

This clonotype has more than one count but fewer than ten. V is TRBV29-1 and J is TRBJ1-2; TRBD1 matches 9 bases. V was pared by 7 bases and J by 5 bases, with 11 bases of the junction left unmatched. The CDR3 sequence is 14 residues long. Looked up from germline, CDR1 is SQVTM and CDR2 is ANQGSEA. For the CDR3, the DNA is TGCAGCGCTACCCCCGGGACAGGGAAATATGGCTACACCTTC. The encoded protein is CSATPGTGKYGYTF.

This clonotype was found a few times. The rearrangement joins TRBV20-1 to TRBJ2-7, with 9 bases matching TRBD1. The CDR3 is 13 amino acids. V gave up 5 bases and J gave up 6 bases; unmatched junction bases: 8. Germline V lookup: CDR1 DFQATT, CDR2 SNEGSKA (reference sequence). CDR3: CSAPDRGFGEQYF. The CDR3 DNA is TGCAGTGCTCCAGACAGGGGGTTCGGCGAGCAGTACTTC.

This clonotype was detected only a few times. The chain employs TRBV20-1 and TRBJ2-1, with 9 bases that match TRBD2. CDR3 length: 15 residues. V gave up 5 bases and J gave up 8 bases; unmatched junction bases: 13. Germline lookup yields CDR1 DFQATT and CDR2 SNEGSKA (reference sequence). CDR3 protein: CSAPGVGLASYEQFF. CDR3 coding DNA: TGCAGTGCTCCCGGGGTGGGACTAGCTTCCTATGAGCAGTTCTTC.

This clonotype came up many times. The rearrangement joins TRBV6-1 to TRBJ2-7, with 10 nucleotides matching TRBD1. Looked up from germline, CDR1 is MNHNS and CDR2 is SASEGT. This CDR3 comprises 14 residues. V lost 6 bases and J lost 6; bases outside the gene matches: 8. CDR3 bases: TGTGCCAGCAGCCCGGGACAGGGGATATCCGAGCAGTACTTC. Amino acid sequence: CASSPGQGISEQYF.

This clonotype was counted between two and nine times. The rearrangement joins TRBV7-9 to TRBJ2-2; D is unresolved. The V end was cut by 5 bases, the J end by 4 bases, with 14 bases between. The V gene's germline CDR1 is SEHNR and CDR2 FQNEAQ (reference sequence). The CDR3 covers 15 residues. CDR3 sequence: CASSPPLSGTGELFF. Here the CDR3 DNA reads TGTGCCAGCAGCCCCCCTCTGTCCGGCACCGGGGAGCTGTTTTTT.

V is TRBV20-1 and J is TRBJ1-5, with D unresolved. Germline CDR1 reads DFQATT; CDR2 reads SNEGSKA (reference sequence). The V and J ends lost 6 bases and 1 base respectively, with 7 bases between them. CDR3 length: 12 residues. In DNA form, the CDR3 reads TGCAGTGCAGGGCAGAGCAATCAGCCCCAGCATTTT. This codes for CSAGQSNQPQHF.

This clonotype appeared a few times. CDR3 bases: TGTGCCAGCAGCGTAGGGGGCGGCAATAGCAATCAGCCCCAGCATTTT. It yields the protein CASSVGGGNSNQPQHF. The chain links TRBV9 to TRBJ1-5, with a possible D match to TRBD1 (5 bases). The CDR3 extends over 16 amino acids. Deletions cut 0 bases from V and 0 bases from J, with 10 bases between. Germline V gene sequence: CDR1 SGDLS, CDR2 YYNGEE.

The sample holds a few counts of this clonotype. The gene calls are TRBV6-2 or TRBV6-3 and TRBJ1-1; maybe TRBD1 (5 bases). Trimming stripped 8 bases from V and 1 base from J, with 14 bases between. Germline V gives CDR1 MNHEY, CDR2 SVGEGT. The CDR3 is 14 residues long. The CDR3 sequence: CASQRGSWNTEAFF. CDR3 nucleotide sequence: TGTGCCAGCCAGAGGGGCAGTTGGAACACTGAAGCTTTCTTT.

This clonotype was detected ten times or more. The chain uses TRBV12-3 or TRBV12-4 and TRBJ1-4; 7 nucleotides align to TRBD1. Trimming took 4 bases from V and 5 from J; bases not matched to a gene: 4. The CDR3 length is 14 residues. CDR3 protein: CASSSTGPNEKLFF. In DNA, the CDR3 is TGTGCCAGCAGTTCGACAGGGCCCAATGAAAAACTGTTTTTT.

This clonotype was seen many times. The chain is built from TRBV10-3 and TRBJ1-6; D ambiguous. Trimming left V 0 bases short and J 8 bases short, with 8 bases between. The CDR3 has 14 amino acids. CDR1 and CDR2 (germline): ENHRY, SYGVKD. The DNA for the CDR3 is TGTGCCATCAGTGAGTCAAACATATATTCACCCCTCCACTTT. Translating it yields CAISESNIYSPLHF.

This chain uses TRBV20-1 with TRBJ2-1, with 15 bases aligning to TRBD2. V lost 4 bases and J lost 10; bases outside the gene matches: 5. CDR1 is DFQATT, CDR2 SNEGSKA, per germline (reference sequence). This CDR3 is 14 amino acids long. The CDR3 sequence is CSATLGTSGGEQFF. CDR3 nucleotide sequence: TGCAGTGCTACCCTCGGGACTAGCGGGGGGGAGCAGTTCTTC.

The gene calls are TRBV27 and TRBJ2-1, with D perhaps matching TRBD1 (5 bases). Per germline, CDR1 MNHEY and CDR2 SMNVEV (reference sequence). Trimming took 5 bases from V and 0 from J, leaving 17 bases between them. This CDR3 is built from 17 residues. The CDR3 protein is CASSPSGATLSYNEQFF. CDR3 bases: TGTGCCAGCAGTCCCAGTGGGGCGACTCTCTCCTACAATGAGCAGTTCTTC.

This clonotype appeared a few times. The V and J genes are TRBV6-1 and TRBJ1-4; 9 nucleotides line up with TRBD1. The trim removed 6 bases at V and 10 bases at J, leaving 9 bases unmatched. Germline V gene lookup returns CDR1 MNHNS and CDR2 SASEGT. The length of the CDR3 is 14 residues. In DNA form, the CDR3 reads TGTGCCAGCAGCCGCGGGACAGGGATTCGAAAACTGTTTTTT. Its protein product is CASSRGTGIRKLFF.

In the case of this clonotype: A read error may produce the germline difference seen at one junction end. V usage is TRBV2 and J usage is TRBJ2-3, with D perhaps matching TRBD1 (5 bases). The CDR3 loop spans 15 amino acids. Germline CDR1 reads SNHLY; CDR2 reads FYNNEI. CDR3 bases: TGTTCCAGCTGCCCGGCTCTGGGGCCCACAGATACGCAGTATTTT. It is translated as CSSCPALGPTDTQYF.

CDR3 sequence reads: CASSQRPGLAIYEQYF. The CDR3 DNA is TGTGCCAGCAGCCAGAGACCGGGACTAGCGATCTACGAGCAGTACTTC. The chain is built from TRBV3-1 and TRBJ2-7; 10 bases are shared with TRBD2. There are 16 residues in the CDR3. V shed 3 bases and J 3 bases; nucleotides not matched to a gene: 8. Germline CDR1 and CDR2: LGHDT and YNNKEL (reference sequence).

This chain links TRBV4-3 with TRBJ2-1; D might be TRBD1 or TRBD2, each matching 5 bases. Germline V lookup: CDR1 LGHNA, CDR2 YSLEER. This CDR3 is 14 amino acids long. Trimming cost V 0 bases and J 8 bases, with 11 bases left between them. The CDR3 region is CASSQDLRDHEQFF. The CDR3 DNA follows: TGCGCCAGCAGCCAAGATCTAAGGGACCATGAGCAGTTCTTC.